The 9 T cell receptor beta chains presented below share a single source sample, sequenced in a study of OX40 agonist ivuxolimab in advanced cancers. TCRdb's copy holds only in-frame clones and misses some; the assay was immunoSEQ multiplex PCR. Altogether roughly 67,000 clones are present, around 87% being singletons, with the ten largest covering about 4.1%. Sequencing was performed on CD4+ or CD8+ T cells sorted from blood, taken in a trial of the OX40 agonist ivuxolimab. These TCRs come from an adult with an advanced solid tumor such as melanoma, head and neck, liver or kidney cancer.

J is TRBJ1-5 and V is TRBV28, with D perhaps TRBD1 (6 bases). CDR3 length equals 15 residues. Germline V gives CDR1 MDHEN, CDR2 SYDVKM. Trimming removed 6 bases at V and 0 bases at J, with 12 bases between. This CDR3 is CASREDRSSNQPQHF. DNA of the CDR3: TGTGCCAGCAGAGAAGACAGGAGTAGCAATCAGCCCCAGCATTTT.

This chain's CDR3 is CASSIGLAPERGTQYF. The CDR3, as DNA: TGTGCCAGTAGTATAGGGCTAGCTCCGGAACGGGGTACGCAGTATTTT. The J gene is TRBJ2-3, the V gene TRBV19; TRBD2 might be the D (5 bases). V gave up 1 base and J gave up 8 bases, with 19 bases separating them. The germline V gene has CDR1 LNHDA and CDR2 SQIVND (reference sequence). The CDR3 spans 16 residues. Full variable domain (rest looked up from reference TRBV19 and TRBJ2-3): DGGITQSPKYLFRKEGQNVTLSCEQNLNHDAMYWYRQDPGQGLRLIYYSQIVNDFQKGDIAEGYSVSREKKESFPLTVTSAQKNPTAFYLCASSIGLAPERGTQYFGPGTRLTVL.

The chain joins TRBV28 to TRBJ2-1, with D possibly TRBD2 on 5 matching bases. In germline, CDR1 is MDHEN, CDR2 SYDVKM. The ends were cut back, 3 bases at V and 6 bases at J, with 12 bases in the middle. The CDR3 length is 14 residues. The DNA for the CDR3 is TGTGCCAGCAGTTTCGGACTGGACGGCAATGAGCAGTTCTTC. It yields the protein CASSFGLDGNEQFF.

The DNA of the CDR3 is TGCGCCAGCAGCTTGGCAGGGACTATACAAGAGACCCAGTACTTC. This gives the protein CASSLAGTIQETQYF. This chain uses TRBV5-1 with TRBJ2-5, with 7 bases fitting TRBD2. CDR3 length equals 15 residues. Losses at the gene ends were 0 bases for V and 2 bases for J; bases not matched to a gene: 4. In germline, CDR1 is SGHRS, CDR2 YFSETQ.

The chain has TRBV5-1 and TRBJ2-1; 12 nucleotides align to TRBD2. CDR3 size: 16 residues. Germline CDR1 SGHRS, CDR2 YFSETQ. V dropped 1 base and J dropped 9; count of bases not matched to a gene: 8. The CDR3 loop is CASSLPLAGGRGEQFF. The CDR3 DNA follows: TGCGCCAGCAGCTTGCCCCTAGCGGGGGGGCGGGGTGAGCAGTTCTTC.

The chain links TRBV28 to TRBJ1-4, with 9 bases matching TRBD1. Trimming took 7 bases from V and 0 from J; bases not matched to a gene: 18. There are 20 residues in the CDR3. In germline, CDR1 is MDHEN, CDR2 SYDVKM. CDR3 amino acids: CASIPASWDREPSTNEKLFF. CDR3 nucleotide sequence: TGTGCCAGCATACCTGCCAGTTGGGACAGGGAACCATCAACTAATGAAAAACTGTTTTTT. Full variable domain (rest looked up from reference TRBV28 and TRBJ1-4): DVKVTQSSRYLVKRTGEKVFLECVQDMDHENMFWYRQDPGLGLRLIYFSYDVKMKEKGDIPEGYSVSREKKERFSLILESASTNQTSMYLCASIPASWDREPSTNEKLFFGSGTQLSVL.

The chain combines TRBV5-1 with TRBJ1-4; no clear D gene. The CDR3 contains 16 residues. Trimming stripped 6 bases from V and 0 bases from J, with 15 bases between. CDR1 and CDR2 (germline): SGHRS, YFSETQ. Written as DNA, the CDR3 is TGCGCCAGCAAAAGCGGGTTAGGCACAACTAATGAAAAACTGTTTTTT. Translating gives CASKSGLGTTNEKLFF. The full variable domain, completed using reference TRBV5-1 and TRBJ1-4, is KAGVTQTPRYLIKTRGQQVTLSCSPISGHRSVSWYQQTPGQGLQFLFEYFSETQRNKGNFPGRFSGRQFSNSRSEMNVSTLELGDSALYLCASKSGLGTTNEKLFFGSGTQLSVL.

This chain connects TRBV7-2 to TRBJ2-1; 9 positions agree with TRBD2. Per germline, CDR1 SGHTA and CDR2 FQGNSA. This CDR3 is 15 amino acids long. V was pared by 5 bases and J by 9 bases, with 11 bases of the junction left unmatched. The CDR3 here is CASSRIGTSLPEQFF. The CDR3, as DNA: TGTGCCAGCAGCAGAATCGGGACTAGCCTTCCTGAGCAGTTCTTC.

The V and J genes are TRBV28 and TRBJ1-2; tentatively, D is TRBD1 (6 bases). Germline V gene sequence: CDR1 MDHEN, CDR2 SYDVKM. V was cut by 6 bases and J by 2 bases, with 10 bases left in between. This CDR3 comprises 13 residues. The CDR3 loop reads CASRDSYNYGYTF. DNA of the CDR3: TGTGCCAGCAGGGACAGTTACAACTATGGCTACACCTTC.